Detailed here is one T cell receptor (beta chain). What it binds is unknown. This PCR relied on a set of 60 Vbeta primers and 13 Jbeta primers. The assay was immunoSEQ multiplex PCR, and TCRdb's table has in-frame clones only and misses some. The table shows 150,000 to 200,000 clones, with around 88% occurring only once. This CDR3 contains 16 residues. Germline CDR1 SGHAT, CDR2 FQNNGV. Trimming stripped 4 bases from V and 1 base from J, with 14 bases between. This sample is part of a study of cytomegalovirus exposure and HLA in healthy donors. Study-wide results and caveats: Sequencing depth across donors, presence/absence analyses assumed, was roughly uniform. Later, an analysis showed that TCR beta chains associated with HLA were more clonally expanded than others that were equally common. Testing in vitro showed a few CMV-associated chains specific for CMV antigens.

The source material was PBMCs. The sequence came from a woman in her 30s in good health and CMV-seronegative. The chain has TRBV11-2 and TRBJ1-5; D is perhaps TRBD1 (6 bases). This CDR3 is CASSSTRGGSNQPQHF. Here the CDR3 DNA reads TGTGCCAGCAGCTCAACTAGGGGGGGGAGCAATCAGCCCCAGCATTTT.